This T cell receptor beta chain was recorded in a study of cytomegalovirus exposure and HLA in healthy donors. A word on this clone: This sample includes further DNA sequences coding for the same CDR3.

V was shortened by 5 bases and J by 0 bases, with 5 bases between the two germline ends. CDR1 is MNHEY, CDR2 SMNVEV, per germline (reference sequence). The CDR3 is 12 residues long. The assay was immunoSEQ multiplex PCR, and TCRdb's table has in-frame clones only and misses some. This sample has some 260,000 clones, with roughly 87% found just once. Specimen: PBMCs. The source of this sequence is a man aged 18 to 35 in good health and CMV-seropositive. The genes are TRBV27 and TRBJ2-7; D remains ambiguous. The CDR3 sequence: CASSPSSYEQYF. The DNA of the CDR3 is TGTGCCAGCAGTCCGAGCTCCTACGAGCAGTACTTC.